This T cell receptor (beta chain) was found in a study of blood T cell repertoires in COVID-19. The overall study: Sites across the United States, Italy and Spain contributed samples from acute and convalescent COVID-19. Sources were T cells, B-cell-depleted T cells, or PBMCs; the material itself was cDNA or gDNA.

Methods used by the authors: The assay estimated nucleated cells by amplifying reference gene primers. Method: immunoSEQ multiplex PCR; TCRdb's copy keeps in-frame clones and lacks some. V and J calls plus clone size are reproduced from that table; the DNA served to infer D and trimming. The data show 60,000 to 65,000 clones, 70% to 80% seen once. The ends lost 4 bases at V and 1 base at J; junction bases unmatched: 0. CDR3 length equals 14 residues. Germline V lookup: CDR1 MNHEY, CDR2 SVGAGI. This clonotype originated in a man aged 60-69 years with acute or convalescent COVID-19. The chain employs TRBV6-5 and TRBJ2-2; 7 bases agree with TRBD2. The sample taken for sequencing was peripheral blood. As DNA, the CDR3 is TGTGCCAGCAGTTCTAGCGGGAACACCGGGGAGCTGTTTTTT. Protein sequence: CASSSSGNTGELFF.